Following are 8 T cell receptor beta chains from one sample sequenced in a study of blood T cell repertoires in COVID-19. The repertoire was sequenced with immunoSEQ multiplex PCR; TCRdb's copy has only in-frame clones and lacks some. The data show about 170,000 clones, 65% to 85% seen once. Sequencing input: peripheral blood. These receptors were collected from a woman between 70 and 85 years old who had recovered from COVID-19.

The CDR3 spells CSVSWGGDREGGAQYF. DNA for the CDR3: TGCAGCGTCTCCTGGGGTGGGGACAGGGAAGGAGGTGCCCAGTACTTC. The rearrangement links TRBV29-1 to TRBJ2-5; TRBD1 aligns across 9 bases. The ends lost 6 bases at V and 9 bases at J; junction bases unmatched: 20. Germline assignment: CDR1 SQVTM and CDR2 ANQGSEA. CDR3 length: 16 residues. The full variable domain, rest sourced from reference TRBV29-1 and TRBJ2-5, is SAVISQKPSRDICQRGTSLTIQCQVDSQVTMMFWYRQQPGQSLTLIATANQGSEATYESGFVIDKFPISRPNLTFSTLTVSNMSPEDSSIYLCSVSWGGDREGGAQYFGPGTRLLVL.

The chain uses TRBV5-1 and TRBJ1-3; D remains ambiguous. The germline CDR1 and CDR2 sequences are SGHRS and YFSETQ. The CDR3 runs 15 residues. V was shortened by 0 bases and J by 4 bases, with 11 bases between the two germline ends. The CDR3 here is CASSLGTDSGNTIYF. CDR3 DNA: TGCGCCAGCAGCTTGGGAACCGACTCGGGAAACACCATATATTTT.

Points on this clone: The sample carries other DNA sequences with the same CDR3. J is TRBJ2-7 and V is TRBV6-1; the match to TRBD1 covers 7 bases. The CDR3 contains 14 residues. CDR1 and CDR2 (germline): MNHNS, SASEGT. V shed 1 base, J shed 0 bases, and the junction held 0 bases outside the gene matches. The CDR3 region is CASSEGDSSYEQYF. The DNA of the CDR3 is TGTGCCAGCAGTGAAGGGGACAGCTCCTACGAGCAGTACTTC.

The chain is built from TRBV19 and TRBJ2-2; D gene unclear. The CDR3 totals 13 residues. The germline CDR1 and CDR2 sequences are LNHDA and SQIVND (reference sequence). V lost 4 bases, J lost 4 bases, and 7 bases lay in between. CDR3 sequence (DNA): TGTGCCAGTAGTAAGCAGGCCACCGGGGAGCTGTTTTTT. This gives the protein CASSKQATGELFF.

For the CDR3, the DNA is TGCGCCAGCAGCCCCAGGGGGGATTCACCCCTCCACTTT. As protein: CASSPRGDSPLHF. V gene TRBV4-1 combines with J gene TRBJ1-6; 7 nucleotides align to TRBD1. In germline, CDR1 is MGHRA, CDR2 YSYEKL. V was clipped by 4 bases and J by 8 bases; unmatched bases: 2. The CDR3 runs 13 residues.

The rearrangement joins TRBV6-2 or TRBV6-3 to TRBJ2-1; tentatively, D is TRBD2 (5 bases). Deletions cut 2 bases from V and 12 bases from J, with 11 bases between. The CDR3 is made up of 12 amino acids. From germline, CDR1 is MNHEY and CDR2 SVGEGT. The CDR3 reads CASSYGSPGQFF. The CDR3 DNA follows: TGTGCCAGCAGTTACGGGAGCCCCGGGCAGTTCTTC.

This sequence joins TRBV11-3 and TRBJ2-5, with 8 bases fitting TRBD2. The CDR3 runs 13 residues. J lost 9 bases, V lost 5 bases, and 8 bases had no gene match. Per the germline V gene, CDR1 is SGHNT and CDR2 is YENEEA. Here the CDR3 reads CASSRTSRGAQYF. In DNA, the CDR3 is TGTGCCAGCAGCAGGACTAGCCGGGGGGCCCAGTACTTC.

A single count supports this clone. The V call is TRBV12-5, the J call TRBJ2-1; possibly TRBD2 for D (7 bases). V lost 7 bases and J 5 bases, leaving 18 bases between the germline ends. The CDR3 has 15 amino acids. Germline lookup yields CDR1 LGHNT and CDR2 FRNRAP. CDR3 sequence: CASAPRGGRDNEQFF. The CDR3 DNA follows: TGTGCTAGTGCCCCTAGGGGGGGCCGGGACAATGAGCAGTTCTTC.